The 29 T cell receptor beta chains reported below all come from one sample, sequenced in a study of shared clonotypes between healthy human individuals. Produced via immunoSEQ multiplex PCR; TCRdb's table is partial and in-frame only. The sample holds 550,000 to 800,000 clones, about 92% seen once. Sequences were obtained from memory CD8+ T cells from PBMCs. The subset was: CD45RO+ cells pooled with CCR7-negative TemRA cells. The receptors shown here come from a man aged 18 to 29 in good health. Some clones in this sample may be carry-over from other donors' samples.

V usage is TRBV5-4 and J usage is TRBJ2-7; 10 positions match TRBD1. Looked up from germline, CDR1 is SGHNT and CDR2 is YYREEE (reference sequence). This CDR3 contains 16 residues. V lost 3 bases and J lost 1; bases outside the gene matches: 7. CDR3: CASSSPGQGTSYEQYF. CDR3 in DNA: TGTGCCAGCAGCTCCCCGGGACAGGGGACTTCCTACGAGCAGTACTTC.

The DNA for the CDR3 is TGTGCCAGCAGCACTAGGACTAGCCAAGAGACCCAGTACTTC. Encoded protein: CASSTRTSQETQYF. The rearrangement joins TRBV11-2 to TRBJ2-5; TRBD2 aligns across 7 bases. The trim removed 5 bases at V and 1 base at J, leaving 4 bases unmatched. The CDR3 runs 14 residues. Germline V gene data show CDR1 as SGHAT and CDR2 as FQNNGV.

This clone came up once. The V gene is TRBV7-9, the J gene TRBJ2-1; weak D call: TRBD2 (6 bases). V gave up 5 bases and J gave up 2 bases, with 19 bases separating them. The CDR3 runs to 17 residues. Looked up from germline, CDR1 is SEHNR and CDR2 is FQNEAQ (reference sequence). This CDR3 is CASSPERAGIAYNEQFF. CDR3 nucleotides: TGTGCCAGCAGCCCAGAACGGGCGGGGATAGCCTACAATGAGCAGTTCTTC.

V is TRBV4-1 and J is TRBJ2-5, with D uncertain. The CDR3 extends over 16 amino acids. Germline V gives CDR1 MGHRA, CDR2 YSYEKL. V was pared by 0 bases and J by 5 bases, with 16 bases between. The DNA of the CDR3 is TGCGCCAGCAGCCAAGATTGGGCGTTTCTGGGGGAGACCCAGTACTTC. As protein: CASSQDWAFLGETQYF.

The chain carries TRBV7-9 and TRBJ2-1, with 14 bases fitting TRBD2. The CDR3 has 19 amino acids. V lost 2 bases and J lost 5; bases outside the gene matches: 11. The germline V gene encodes CDR1 SEHNR and CDR2 FQNEAQ (reference sequence). DNA for the CDR3: TGTGCCAGCAGCTTACACCCGGGACTAGCGGGAGTCGGGAACAATGAGCAGTTCTTC. It codes for CASSLHPGLAGVGNNEQFF. The variable domain in full, completed from reference TRBV7-9 and TRBJ2-1, reads DTGVSQNPRHKITKRGQNVTFRCDPISEHNRLYWYRQTLGQGPEFLTYFQNEAQLEKSRLLSDRFSAERPKGSFSTLEIQRTEQGDSAMYLCASSLHPGLAGVGNNEQFFGPGTRLTVL.

The chain has TRBV5-1 and TRBJ2-1; D uncertain. Germline V gene sequence: CDR1 SGHRS, CDR2 YFSETQ. Trimming removed 0 bases from V and 8 bases from J, with 18 bases in between. This CDR3 is 16 amino acids long. CDR3 amino acids: CASSLETLVFQHEQFF. The CDR3 coding sequence is TGCGCCAGCAGCTTGGAAACGCTAGTCTTTCAGCATGAGCAGTTCTTC.

This sequence joins TRBV27 and TRBJ1-5, with 7 positions matching TRBD1. CDR1 and CDR2 (germline): MNHEY, SMNVEV (reference sequence). The CDR3 extends over 14 amino acids. V trimming: 3 bases; J trimming: 7 bases; junction bases outside the gene matches: 6. In DNA form, the CDR3 reads TGTGCCAGCAGTTTTACAGGGGCAGGACAGCCCCAGCATTTT. It translates to CASSFTGAGQPQHF.

V usage is TRBV28 and J usage is TRBJ1-5; weak D call: TRBD1 (5 bases). V was pared by 6 bases and J by 7 bases, with 19 bases between. This CDR3 is 15 amino acids long. CDR1 is MDHEN, CDR2 SYDVKM, per germline. CDR3 region: CASSLIAGLRQPQHF. The CDR3 region has the DNA TGTGCCAGCAGCCTTATCGCAGGGTTGCGGCAGCCCCAGCATTTT.

This clone came up once. V is TRBV5-1 and J is TRBJ2-7; D is perhaps TRBD1 or TRBD2 (5 bases each). The V end was cut by 4 bases, the J end by 3 bases, with 17 bases between. CDR3 length: 15 residues. From germline, CDR1 is SGHRS and CDR2 YFSETQ. The CDR3, as DNA: TGCGCCAGCAGCCTAACCGGGACGCCAAACTACGAGCAGTACTTC. Translation gives CASSLTGTPNYEQYF.

The genes are TRBV27 and TRBJ2-1; a possible D gene is TRBD1 (6 bases). Trimming cost V 1 base and J 5 bases, with 6 bases left between them. From germline, CDR1 is MNHEY and CDR2 SMNVEV (reference sequence). This CDR3 comprises 13 residues. In nucleotides, the CDR3 is TGTGCCAGCAGTTTATGGGGGCACAATGAGCAGTTCTTC. The encoded protein is CASSLWGHNEQFF.

V is TRBV4-3 and J is TRBJ2-1; 9 nucleotides align to TRBD2. This CDR3 has 15 amino acids. The V and J ends lost 2 bases and 5 bases, in that order; junction bases with no gene match: 4. Germline values: CDR1 LGHNA, CDR2 YSLEER. CDR3 residues: CASSQISGSDNEQFF. The CDR3 region has the DNA TGCGCCAGCAGCCAAATTAGCGGGAGTGACAATGAGCAGTTCTTC.

This rearrangement joins TRBV2 to TRBJ2-7, with 11 bases identical to TRBD2. This CDR3 spans 14 amino acids. The V gene's germline CDR1 is SNHLY and CDR2 FYNNEI. V was pared by 10 bases and J by 2 bases, with 7 bases of the junction left unmatched. The CDR3 DNA is TGTGCCACCGAGGGACTAGCGGAGCCCTACGAGCAGTACTTC. Translating gives CATEGLAEPYEQYF.

V usage is TRBV7-2 and J usage is TRBJ2-1; D unclear. This CDR3 has 15 residues. Trimming took 1 base from V and 3 from J, leaving 10 bases between them. CDR1 SGHTA and CDR2 FQGNSA come from the germline V gene. The CDR3, as DNA: TGTGCCAGCAGCTTAGGGGCAGGATACTACAATGAGCAGTTCTTC. Translating gives CASSLGAGYYNEQFF.

This clone appeared a single time. This chain connects TRBV5-1 to TRBJ2-3; a possible D gene is TRBD2 (5 bases). Trimming pared 0 bases from V and 4 bases from J, leaving 9 bases between. Germline V gives CDR1 SGHRS, CDR2 YFSETQ. This CDR3 is built from 14 residues. For the CDR3, the DNA is TGCGCCAGCAGCTTGGTATCCGGGGCAGATACGCAGTATTTT. Its protein is CASSLVSGADTQYF. Full variable domain (missing parts from reference TRBV5-1 and TRBJ2-3): KAGVTQTPRYLIKTRGQQVTLSCSPISGHRSVSWYQQTPGQGLQFLFEYFSETQRNKGNFPGRFSGRQFSNSRSEMNVSTLELGDSALYLCASSLVSGADTQYFGPGTRLTVL.

This chain joins TRBV6-5 and TRBJ1-1; D is possibly TRBD1 (6 bases). The germline gives CDR1 MNHEY, CDR2 SVGAGI. The V end lost 2 bases, the J end lost 6 bases, and 13 bases lay between the germline ends. This CDR3 region has 14 residues. This chain's CDR3 is CASSYGGLDSEAFF. The CDR3 nucleotides are TGTGCCAGCAGTTACGGGGGGCTTGACTCTGAAGCTTTCTTT.

This clone has only a few counts. The gene calls are TRBV5-8 and TRBJ1-1; 8 nucleotides align to TRBD1. Germline V CDR1 and CDR2: SGHTS, YDEGEE. The CDR3 extends over 14 amino acids. V was pared by 4 bases and J by 3 bases, with 5 bases of the junction left unmatched. CDR3 in amino acids: CASSIGQGHTEAFF. CDR3 nucleotide sequence: TGTGCCAGCAGCATTGGACAGGGACACACTGAAGCTTTCTTT.

This clone was observed a handful of times. Other DNA sequences from this sample encode an identical CDR3 as well. CDR3 residues: CASSQADRGYGYTF. The CDR3 bases are TGTGCCAGCAGCCAAGCGGACAGGGGGTATGGCTACACCTTC. V usage is TRBV4-2 and J usage is TRBJ1-2; 10 bases map to TRBD1. Germline V gives CDR1 LGHNA, CDR2 YNFKEQ. This CDR3 is built from 14 residues. The J segment lost 5 bases and the V segment lost 1 base, leaving 1 base of the junction unmatched.

CDR3 sequence reads: CASSSILQGAGHEQYF. The CDR3 region has the DNA TGTGCCAGCAGCTCCATCCTACAGGGGGCCGGGCACGAGCAGTACTTC. V usage is TRBV7-9 and J usage is TRBJ2-7; 9 positions match TRBD1. The CDR3 sequence is 16 residues long. The germline CDR1 and CDR2 sequences are SEHNR and FQNEAQ (reference sequence). Trimming took 4 bases from V and 5 from J; bases not matched to a gene: 12.

A single count supports this clone. The chain couples TRBV6-5 to TRBJ2-7; D unclear. V lost 5 bases, J lost 6 bases, and 11 bases lay in between. Germline V CDR1 and CDR2: MNHEY, SVGAGI. The length of the CDR3 is 12 residues. In nucleotides, the CDR3 is TGTGCCAGCAGTATAATACCGGGCGAGCAGTACTTC. It translates to CASSIIPGEQYF.

The chain employs TRBV19 and TRBJ1-1; unclear D gene. V was shortened by 7 bases and J by 5 bases, with 8 bases between the two germline ends. CDR3 size: 11 residues. Germline V gene lookup returns CDR1 LNHDA and CDR2 SQIVND (reference sequence). The CDR3 here is CASIDRTEAFF. The CDR3 DNA sequence: TGTGCCAGTATAGACCGAACTGAAGCTTTCTTT.

This sequence joins TRBV6-1 and TRBJ2-3; D is perhaps TRBD2 (6 bases). The germline V gene has CDR1 MNHNS and CDR2 SASEGT. This CDR3 comprises 15 residues. Trimming shortened V by 3 bases and J by 0 bases, and 10 bases separated the two germline ends. The CDR3, as DNA: TGTGCCAGCAGTGAGTTACTAGCTAGCACAGATACGCAGTATTTT. This encodes CASSELLASTDTQYF.

The genes are TRBV6-5 and TRBJ1-5; maybe TRBD1 (6 bases). The V end was cut by 6 bases, the J end by 7 bases, with 19 bases between. Germline CDR1 is MNHEY and CDR2 is SVGAGI. The CDR3 extends over 15 amino acids. CDR3 loop: CASSPGTNGFQPQHF. The CDR3 coding sequence is TGTGCCAGCAGCCCCGGGACAAATGGTTTCCAGCCCCAGCATTTT.

This sequence joins TRBV4-3 and TRBJ1-1; D unresolved. The CDR3 contains 15 residues. Trimming removed 0 bases at V and 8 bases at J, with 16 bases between. From germline, CDR1 is LGHNA and CDR2 YSLEER. The CDR3 DNA reads as TGCGCCAGCAGCCAAGATCGCATGCCCCCCCCAGAAGCTTTCTTT. It is translated as CASSQDRMPPPEAFF.

About this clone: Distinct nucleotide sequences in the sample also encode this CDR3. V is TRBV29-1 and J is TRBJ2-1; no clear D. V was pared by 1 base and J by 0 bases, with 7 bases between. Germline V gene data show CDR1 as SQVTM and CDR2 as ANQGSEA. The CDR3 spans 14 residues. The CDR3 nucleotides read TGCAGCGTTGAAGGTGGCAGCTCCTACAATGAGCAGTTCTTC. It codes for CSVEGGSSYNEQFF.

The V and J genes are TRBV2 and TRBJ2-1; TRBD1 aligns across 7 bases. This CDR3 has 13 amino acids. The trim removed 4 bases at V and 9 bases at J, leaving 6 bases unmatched. The germline V gene has CDR1 SNHLY and CDR2 FYNNEI. CDR3 residues: CASSVPGGFEQFF. The CDR3 DNA is TGTGCCAGCAGTGTGCCAGGGGGTTTTGAGCAGTTCTTC.

This clone was recorded a few times. The rearrangement joins TRBV9 to TRBJ1-1; weak D call: TRBD1 (5 bases). The germline V gene encodes CDR1 SGDLS and CDR2 YYNGEE. CDR3 size: 16 residues. Trimming took 2 bases from V and 2 from J, leaving 16 bases between them. DNA of the CDR3: TGTGCCAGCAGCGTTGGAGGGCAGGGCTACAACACTGAAGCTTTCTTT. Amino acid sequence: CASSVGGQGYNTEAFF.

This chain links TRBV9 with TRBJ2-1; 9 bases match TRBD2. The trim removed 4 bases at V and 4 bases at J, leaving 12 bases unmatched. This CDR3 region has 17 residues. In germline, CDR1 is SGDLS, CDR2 YYNGEE. This chain's CDR3 is CASSLEEAGGPYNEQFF. CDR3 nucleotide sequence: TGTGCCAGCAGCTTAGAGGAGGCGGGAGGGCCTTACAATGAGCAGTTCTTC.

The rearrangement uses TRBV14 and TRBJ2-7; D perhaps matches TRBD2 (5 bases). The V and J ends lost 4 bases and 5 bases respectively, with 12 bases between them. The germline gives CDR1 SGHDN, CDR2 FVKESK. This CDR3 contains 13 residues. This chain's CDR3 is CASSPGVYDEQYF. For the CDR3, the DNA is TGTGCCAGCAGCCCCGGGGTTTACGACGAGCAGTACTTC.

J is TRBJ2-3 and V is TRBV7-2; D not resolved. The CDR3 consists of 16 residues. Deletions cut 2 bases from V and 6 bases from J, with 18 bases between. From germline, CDR1 is SGHTA and CDR2 FQGNSA. The CDR3 DNA sequence: TGTGCCAGCAGCTTAACTGTGGCCACCCCAGCGGATACGCAGTATTTT. It is translated as CASSLTVATPADTQYF.